Below, 19 T cell receptor beta chains from the same sample are listed, as sequenced in a study of molecular identifiers for immune sequencing clone quantification. Using its own MiXCR run on the PCR reads, TCRdb lists one record per CDR3 protein. The sample consists of some 580,000 distinct CDR3 sequences, over 25% of them appearing once. What was sequenced was naive CD8+ T cells from blood, with Jurkat cell RNA spiked in. Subset: FACS-sorted CD8+CD4-CCR7+CD45RA+ naive T cells. The receptors stem from a human donor in good health. Some libraries in this study had Jurkat cell RNA spiked in.

This chain joins TRBV4-1 and TRBJ2-7, with TRBD1 matching 10 bases. CDR3 length equals 15 residues. CDR1 and CDR2 (germline): MGHRA, YSYEKL. J gave up 2 bases and V 2 bases, and 3 bases lay outside the gene matches. This CDR3 reads CASSQRGTGAYEQYF. CDR3 bases: TGCGCCAGCAGCCAACGCGGGACAGGGGCCTACGAGCAGTACTTC.

This clonotype was observed a few times. The chain links TRBV7-9 to TRBJ2-7; no firm D call. Trimming shortened V by 2 bases and J by 0 bases, and 5 bases separated the two germline ends. The CDR3 is 13 residues long. The germline V gene has CDR1 SEHNR and CDR2 FQNEAQ (reference sequence). In DNA, the CDR3 is TGTGCCAGCAGCTTACCTTTCTCCTACGAGCAGTACTTC. This translates into CASSLPFSYEQYF.

There are many counts of this clonotype. V gene TRBV30 combines with J gene TRBJ2-3; TRBD1 is a possible D gene (5 bases). The germline V gene encodes CDR1 GTSNPN and CDR2 SVGIG (reference sequence). The CDR3 has 14 amino acids. Trimming pared 0 bases from V and 5 bases from J, leaving 12 bases between. Written as DNA, the CDR3 is TGTGCCTGGAGTGTAGGGCAGGGTCAAGATACGCAGTATTTT. This gives the protein CAWSVGQGQDTQYF. Combining the CDR3 with reference TRBV30 and TRBJ2-3 gives the whole variable domain SQTIHQWPATLVQPVGSPLSLECTVEGTSNPNLYWYRQAAGRGLQLLFYSVGIGQISSEVPQNLSASRPQDRQFILSSKKLLLSDSGFYLCAWSVGQGQDTQYFGPGTRLTVL.

The V and J genes are TRBV7-9 and TRBJ2-7; the D gene is possibly TRBD1 (6 bases). V lost 0 bases to trimming and J lost 4 bases, with 10 bases between them. Germline CDR1 reads SEHNR; CDR2 reads FQNEAQ (reference sequence). The CDR3 extends over 14 amino acids. CDR3 residues: CASSLADSLYEQYF. Written as DNA, the CDR3 is TGTGCCAGCAGCTTAGCGGACAGCTTGTACGAGCAGTACTTC.

Ten or more counts support this clonotype. V usage is TRBV28 and J usage is TRBJ2-3; no firm D call. V lost 4 bases to trimming and J lost 6 bases, with 14 bases between them. The CDR3 has 14 residues. Germline assignment: CDR1 MDHEN and CDR2 SYDVKM. CDR3 loop: CASSSGSTADTQYF. CDR3 in DNA: TGTGCCAGCAGTTCTGGGTCAACAGCGGATACGCAGTATTTT.

V gene TRBV3-1 combines with J gene TRBJ2-7; the D is unclear. CDR1 and CDR2 (germline): LGHDT, YNNKEL (reference sequence). This CDR3 comprises 15 residues. V lost 1 base and J lost 3, with 13 bases in between. CDR3 sequence: CASSQVGIPSYEQYF. For the CDR3, the DNA is TGTGCCAGCAGCCAAGTAGGGATCCCAAGCTACGAGCAGTACTTC.

The J gene is TRBJ2-7, the V gene TRBV5-4; 12 bases line up with TRBD2. The germline V gene encodes CDR1 SGHNT and CDR2 YYREEE (reference sequence). After removal of 4 bases from V and 2 bases from J, the junction contained 4 bases not matched to a gene. The CDR3 totals 15 residues. DNA for the CDR3: TGTGCCAGCAGCGTCCCTAGCGGGGGGGCCTACGAGCAGTACTTC. Translation gives CASSVPSGGAYEQYF.

Comment on this clonotype: This may arise from a read error, as a much more abundant clone is one base away. The genes are TRBV4-3 and TRBJ2-5; D may be TRBD1 (6 bases). Trimming shortened V by 0 bases and J by 9 bases, and 17 bases separated the two germline ends. Germline CDR1 reads LGHNA; CDR2 reads YSLEER. This CDR3 has 15 residues. CDR3 coding DNA: TGCGCCAGCAGCCAAGATTTAACCAGGGGTGAGCCCCAGTACTTC. Translated: CASSQDLTRGEPQYF.

As to this clonotype: A much larger clone differs from this one at a single base, so this may be a read error. The chain links TRBV20-1 to TRBJ1-2; D remains ambiguous. The CDR3 has 10 amino acids. CDR1 DFQATT and CDR2 SNEGSKA come from the germline V gene (reference sequence). CDR3 loop: CSARDMGYAF. CDR3 in DNA: TGCAGTGCTAGAGATATGGGCTACGCCTTC.

This clonotype was seen ten or more times. The rearrangement joins TRBV3-1 to TRBJ1-6, with 7 bases identical to TRBD1. V lost 1 base to trimming and J lost 3 bases; unmatched junction nucleotides: 6. The CDR3 runs 17 residues. Germline CDR1 LGHDT, CDR2 YNNKEL (reference sequence). DNA of the CDR3: TGTGCCAGCAGCCAAGTAGCGGGACAGAACTATAATTCACCCCTCCACTTT. This gives the protein CASSQVAGQNYNSPLHF.

The chain couples TRBV9 to TRBJ2-7; 9 bases match TRBD1. The germline V gene encodes CDR1 SGDLS and CDR2 YYNGEE. Unmatched junction bases numbered 11, after V lost 3 bases and J lost 7 bases. This CDR3 contains 15 residues. The CDR3 nucleotides are TGTGCCAGCAGCGGTCCCGGGACAGGGTTTGAGGAGCAGTACTTC. Translation gives CASSGPGTGFEEQYF.

To note about this clonotype: This may be a read error: a much more frequent sequence differs by one nucleotide. In DNA form, the CDR3 reads TGCAGTGCTATAATGGACACTGAAGCTTTCTTT. This codes for CSAIMDTEAFF. The rearrangement uses TRBV20-1 and TRBJ1-1; D unresolved. The V gene's germline CDR1 is DFQATT and CDR2 SNEGSKA (reference sequence). This CDR3 has 11 amino acids. The V end was cut by 4 bases, the J end by 3 bases, with 6 bases between.

The V gene is TRBV12-3 or TRBV12-4, the J gene TRBJ1-1; D might be TRBD1 (5 bases). Trimming stripped 5 bases from V and 4 bases from J, with 23 bases between. The CDR3 contains 17 residues. The CDR3 DNA reads TGTGCCAGCAGTATAGTTATGCGGGGCGCCGTGGGCACTGAAGCTTTCTTT. This gives the protein CASSIVMRGAVGTEAFF.

In regard to this clonotype: A read error is possible here, since a much larger clone lies one base away. This CDR3 is missing its conserved last phenylalanine or tryptophan, likely due to a read error. The chain links TRBV5-1 to TRBJ2-7, with D perhaps TRBD1 or TRBD2 (5 bases each). Germline V gene data show CDR1 as SGHRS and CDR2 as YFSETQ. This CDR3 spans 15 amino acids. V lost 0 bases and J lost 3, with 13 bases in between. CDR3 bases: TGCGCCAGCAGCTTGGCCCTGGGGGAGTTCTACGAGCAGTACCTC. Protein sequence: CASSLALGEFYEQYL.

This clonotype appeared many times. The chain combines TRBV30 with TRBJ2-7, with no clear D. Germline values: CDR1 GTSNPN, CDR2 SVGIG (reference sequence). This CDR3 region has 13 residues. V was clipped by 2 bases and J by 7 bases, with 15 bases between them. The chain's CDR3 is CAWSYGVNGEQYF. Here the CDR3 DNA reads TGTGCCTGGAGTTATGGGGTGAATGGGGAGCAGTACTTC.

The rearrangement links TRBV20-1 to TRBJ2-7; 15 positions agree with TRBD2. Germline CDR1 and CDR2: DFQATT and SNEGSKA (reference sequence). The CDR3 contains 17 residues. V lost 6 bases, J lost 0 bases, and 9 bases stayed unmatched. The CDR3 here is CSASPGLAGGNSYEQYF. Here the CDR3 DNA reads TGCAGTGCATCGCCGGGACTAGCGGGAGGAAACTCCTACGAGCAGTACTTC.

The J gene is TRBJ2-7, the V gene TRBV19; D is undetermined. The germline V gene has CDR1 LNHDA and CDR2 SQIVND (reference sequence). The CDR3 consists of 13 residues. Trimming removed 5 bases at V and 2 bases at J, with 10 bases between. The CDR3: CASSFTAAYEQYF. The CDR3 region has the DNA TGTGCCAGTAGTTTCACGGCGGCCTACGAGCAGTACTTC. Complete variable domain (other parts from reference TRBV19 and TRBJ2-7): DGGITQSPKYLFRKEGQNVTLSCEQNLNHDAMYWYRQDPGQGLRLIYYSQIVNDFQKGDIAEGYSVSREKKESFPLTVTSAQKNPTAFYLCASSFTAAYEQYFGPGTRLTVT.

This clonotype has a count of ten or more. The chain couples TRBV12-3 or TRBV12-4 to TRBJ2-5; D possibly corresponds to TRBD1 (5 bases). The CDR3 extends over 15 amino acids. Trimming took off 2 bases at V and 2 bases at J, with 12 bases between the two ends. The CDR3 coding sequence is TGTGCCAGCAGTTTAAATCCTCCAGGGCAAGAGACCCAGTACTTC. As protein: CASSLNPPGQETQYF.

In regard to this clonotype: A much larger clone differs by one base, so this may be a read error. The chain's CDR3 is CASSLVAGGGQETKYF. In DNA, the CDR3 is TGTGCCAGCAGCTTAGTAGCGGGAGGCGGGCAAGAGACCAAGTACTTC. The V call is TRBV7-6, the J call TRBJ2-5; 10 bases align to TRBD2. This CDR3 region has 16 residues. Germline V CDR1 and CDR2: SGHVS, FNYEAQ.